This T cell receptor (beta chain) derives from a study of blood T cell repertoires in COVID-19. Whole-study context: The United States, Italy and Spain provided the acute and convalescent COVID-19 samples. The analysed material was cDNA or gDNA that came from T cells, B-cell-depleted T cells, or PBMCs.

Germline lookup yields CDR1 MDHEN and CDR2 SYDVKM. CDR3 length: 14 residues. After removal of 9 bases from V and 5 bases from J, the junction contained 10 bases not matched to a gene. In the original processing: The assay estimated nucleated cells by amplifying reference gene primers. The data were produced by immunoSEQ multiplex PCR, yet TCRdb's version contains in-frame clones alone and is incomplete. Clone size and V and J calls were adopted from that table, with D and trimming inferred from the DNA. Of about 130,000 clones in the sample, over 80% were seen once. This rearrangement joins TRBV28 to TRBJ2-5; TRBD2 matches at 9 bases. Sample: peripheral blood. This TCR was recovered from a man in his fifties or sixties with acute or convalescent COVID-19. The CDR3 DNA sequence: TGTGCCAGTACCCGGGGCGGGAGGGCGGAGACCCAGTACTTC. Its translation is CASTRGGRAETQYF.